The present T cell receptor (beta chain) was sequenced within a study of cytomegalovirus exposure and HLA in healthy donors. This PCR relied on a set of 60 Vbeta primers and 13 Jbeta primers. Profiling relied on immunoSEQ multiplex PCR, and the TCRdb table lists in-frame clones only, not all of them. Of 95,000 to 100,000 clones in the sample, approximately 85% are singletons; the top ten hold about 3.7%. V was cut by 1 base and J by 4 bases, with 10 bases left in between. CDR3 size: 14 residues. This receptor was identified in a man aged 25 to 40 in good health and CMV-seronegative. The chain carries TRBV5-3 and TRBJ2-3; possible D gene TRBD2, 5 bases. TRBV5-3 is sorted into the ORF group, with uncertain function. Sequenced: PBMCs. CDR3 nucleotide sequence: TGTGCCAGAAGCTTGTTACGGGATGCAGATACGCAGTATTTT. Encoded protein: CARSLLRDADTQYF.